The following is a T cell receptor beta chain sequence with its context. Its target is not known. This record comes from a study of T cell responses to AZD1222 COVID-19 vaccine. Points from the study as a whole: The repertoires were collected only after the peak T cell response. It should be noted that donors were predominantly white British and more often female, and clonal diversity was possibly underestimated.

Samples with a second dose at about 4 or about 12 weeks were pooled together. Looked up from germline, CDR1 is MDHEN and CDR2 is SYDVKM. The CDR3 length is 15 residues. V was pared by 5 bases and J by 2 bases, with 15 bases between. Profiled with immunoSEQ multiplex PCR; TCRdb holds only in-frame clones, not every one. The data show 95,000 to 100,000 clones, about 89% seen once. J is TRBJ2-5 and V is TRBV28, with a tentative D call TRBD1 (6 bases). This receptor was obtained from an adult who received the AZD1222 COVID-19 vaccine. The sample consisted of peripheral blood, taken 28 days after the second AZD1222 dose. CDR3 DNA: TGTGCCAGCAGTCCGCCCCCAGGGGAACAAGAGACCCAGTACTTC. Protein sequence: CASSPPPGEQETQYF. Together with reference TRBV28 and TRBJ2-5, the CDR3 gives the full variable domain: DVKVTQSSRYLVKRTGEKVFLECVQDMDHENMFWYRQDPGLGLRLIYFSYDVKMKEKGDIPEGYSVSREKKERFSLILESASTNQTSMYLCASSPPPGEQETQYFGPGTRLLVL.